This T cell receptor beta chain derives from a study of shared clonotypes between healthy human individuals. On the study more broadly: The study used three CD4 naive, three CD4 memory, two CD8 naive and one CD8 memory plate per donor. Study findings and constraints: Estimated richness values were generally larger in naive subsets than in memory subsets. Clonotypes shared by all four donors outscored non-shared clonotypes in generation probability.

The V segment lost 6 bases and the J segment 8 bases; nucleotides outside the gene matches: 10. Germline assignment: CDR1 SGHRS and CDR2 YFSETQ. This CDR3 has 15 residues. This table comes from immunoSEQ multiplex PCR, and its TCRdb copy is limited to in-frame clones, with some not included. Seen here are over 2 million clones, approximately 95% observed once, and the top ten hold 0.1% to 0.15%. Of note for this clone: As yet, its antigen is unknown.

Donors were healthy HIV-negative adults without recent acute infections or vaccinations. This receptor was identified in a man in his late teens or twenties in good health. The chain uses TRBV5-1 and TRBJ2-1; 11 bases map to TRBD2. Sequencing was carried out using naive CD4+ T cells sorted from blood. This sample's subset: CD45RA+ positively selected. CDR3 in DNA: TGCGCCAGCAAGAGGACTAGCGGGTTAAGGGATGAGCAGTTCTTC. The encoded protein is CASKRTSGLRDEQFF.